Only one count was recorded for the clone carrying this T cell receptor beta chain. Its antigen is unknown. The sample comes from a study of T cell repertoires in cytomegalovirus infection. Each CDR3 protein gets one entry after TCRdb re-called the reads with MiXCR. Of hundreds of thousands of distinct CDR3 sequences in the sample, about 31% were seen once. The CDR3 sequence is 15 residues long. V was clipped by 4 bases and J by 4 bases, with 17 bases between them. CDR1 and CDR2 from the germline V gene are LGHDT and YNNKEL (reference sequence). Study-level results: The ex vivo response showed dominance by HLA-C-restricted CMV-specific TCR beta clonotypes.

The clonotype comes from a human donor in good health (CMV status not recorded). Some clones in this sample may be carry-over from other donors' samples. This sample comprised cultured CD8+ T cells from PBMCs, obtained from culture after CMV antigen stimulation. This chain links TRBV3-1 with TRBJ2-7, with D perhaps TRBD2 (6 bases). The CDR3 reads CASSPFKPGEYEQYF. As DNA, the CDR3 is TGTGCCAGCAGCCCCTTCAAGCCGGGGGAATACGAGCAGTACTTC.